This TCR beta chain was documented in a study of spatial heterogeneity in lung cancer (dated 2019 in TCRdb). Study-wide context: The donors were 65 to 85 patients from the lung TRACERx cohort who had early-stage, untreated non-small cell lung cancer. Follow-up PBMC samples were sequenced whenever the samples were available, and the median time to follow-up was approximately 24 months after resection. Beta-chain transcripts were consistently detected in greater numbers than alpha-chain transcripts, which likely reflects a higher abundance of beta-chain transcripts. In the raw uncorrected reads, each unique combination of TCR and UMI appeared more than ten times on average. The study quantitatively compared TCR alpha and beta repertoires across multiple tumor regions, matched nontumor lung and blood in non-small cell lung cancer. Nonsynonymous mutation counts, determined by whole-exome sequencing of tumor tissue, were related to TCR repertoire features. Both alpha and beta chains were TCR-sequenced in samples taken at surgery, namely 220 tumor regions, around 61 matched nontumor lung samples and about 52 PBMC samples.

Concerning this clonotype itself: Its antigen has not been determined. No quality values exist for individual bases; no much larger clone is one base distant.

The time point label, as the study defines it: blood at routine non-recurrence follow-up after resection. TCR sequencing used whole RNA extracted from tumor and nontumor lung tissue, or from cryopreserved PBMC samples, without cell sorting. Only patients with enough RNA available from two or more tumor regions were chosen for TCR sequencing. CDR1 is given as DFQATT and CDR2 as SNEGSKA, both from the germline V gene (reference sequence). The CDR3, cysteine through phenylalanine, is 11 amino acids long. The sequence is cut down to CDR3 DNA, 33 bases in frame from base 1. The germline ends are 9 bases apart after V is trimmed by 3 bases and J by 7 bases. General findings and caveats noted by the study authors: Ubiquitous expanded tumor TCRs were found in blood more often at tumor resection than at routine follow-up. Only 15 or so patients were included in comparisons of baseline and follow-up blood repertoires. Additional single-cell paired TCR alpha and beta sequencing was considered necessary to confirm, at a functional level, the hypothesis that regional TCRs recognize regional mutations.

Preparation of the library involved 5' RACE. The reads were generated on a NextSeq 500. In the TCR library protocol, a unique molecular identifier was attached to each TCR cDNA molecule so that PCR and sequencing errors could be corrected. As for the original processing: TCR identification, UMI-based error correction and CDR3 extraction were all carried out with Decombinator tools. Expanded TCRs were defined as those above a frequency of 2 per 1,000, corresponding to the top 1% of the tumor frequency distribution. Renyi diversity was computed with the R vegan package after each repertoire had been subsampled 100 times to 5,000 TCRs. CDR3 similarity networks were built from amino acid triplet string-kernel similarity, with CDR3s being connected when pairwise similarity was above 0.82. TCRdb itself trimmed the public reads at Q25 with fastp, ran MiXCR and retained productive beta chains. Rows are unified per CDR3 protein, each entry keeping the most common DNA and genes. The V and J calls, along with clone size, are taken from TCRdb and not from the paper's own processing. Present in this sample are 15,000 to 20,000 distinct CDR3 sequences, about 18% of which were seen just once. Jointly, the top ten make up 6.2% of the sample.

The receptor's source is a male donor with early-stage non-small cell lung cancer. The chain is assembled from TRBV20-1 and TRBJ1-1, with the D gene uncertain. This sample comprised PBMCs, obtained at follow-up. The CDR3 protein: CSASVTREAFF. The DNA sequence is given as TGCAGTGCTAGCGTAACCCGTGAAGCTTTCTTT.